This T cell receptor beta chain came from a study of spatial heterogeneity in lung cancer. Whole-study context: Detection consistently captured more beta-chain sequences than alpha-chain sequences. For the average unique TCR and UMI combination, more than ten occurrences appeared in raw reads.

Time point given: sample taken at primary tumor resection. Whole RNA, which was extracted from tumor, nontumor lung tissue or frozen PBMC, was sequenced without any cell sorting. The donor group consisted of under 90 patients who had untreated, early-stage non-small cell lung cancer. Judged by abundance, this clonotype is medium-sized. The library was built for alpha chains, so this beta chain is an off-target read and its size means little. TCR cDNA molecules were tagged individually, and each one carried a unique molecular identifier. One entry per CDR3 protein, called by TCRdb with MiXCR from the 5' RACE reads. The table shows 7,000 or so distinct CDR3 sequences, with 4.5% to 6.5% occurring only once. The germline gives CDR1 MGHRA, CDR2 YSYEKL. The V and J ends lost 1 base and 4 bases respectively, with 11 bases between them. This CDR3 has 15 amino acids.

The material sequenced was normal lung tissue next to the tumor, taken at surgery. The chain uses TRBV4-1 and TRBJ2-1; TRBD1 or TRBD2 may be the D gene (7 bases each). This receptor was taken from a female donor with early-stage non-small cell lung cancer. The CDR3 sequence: CASSQGQGGYNEQFF. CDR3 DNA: TGCGCCAGCAGCCAAGGACAGGGAGGGTACAATGAGCAGTTCTTC.